This T cell receptor (beta chain) derives from a study of CD8 T cells in ankylosing spondylitis. There are a few counts of this clonotype. The antigen is unknown. Per germline, CDR1 LNHDA and CDR2 SQIVND (reference sequence). V lost 4 bases and J 3 bases, leaving 14 bases between the germline ends. The CDR3 is 15 residues long. MiXCR, applied by TCRdb to the 5' RACE reads, yields one record per CDR3 protein. The table lists approximately 300,000 distinct CDR3 sequences, approximately 8.2% of them singletons, with more than 12% in the top ten. Study observations and caveats: Clones linked with disease were CD8+ and fairly uncommon in the peripheral blood. A TCR beta motif made of about 8 highly homologous variants seemed typical of ankylosing spondylitis blood.

The chain has TRBV19 and TRBJ2-3; D possibly matches TRBD1 or TRBD2 (6 bases each). The sequence was collected from a male donor with ankylosing spondylitis. The specimen sequenced was blood, either unsorted or a sorted T cell fraction (not recorded which). Here the CDR3 DNA reads TGTGCCAGTAGTAGCTACAGGGCGGGGACAGATACGCAGTATTTT. This encodes CASSSYRAGTDTQYF.